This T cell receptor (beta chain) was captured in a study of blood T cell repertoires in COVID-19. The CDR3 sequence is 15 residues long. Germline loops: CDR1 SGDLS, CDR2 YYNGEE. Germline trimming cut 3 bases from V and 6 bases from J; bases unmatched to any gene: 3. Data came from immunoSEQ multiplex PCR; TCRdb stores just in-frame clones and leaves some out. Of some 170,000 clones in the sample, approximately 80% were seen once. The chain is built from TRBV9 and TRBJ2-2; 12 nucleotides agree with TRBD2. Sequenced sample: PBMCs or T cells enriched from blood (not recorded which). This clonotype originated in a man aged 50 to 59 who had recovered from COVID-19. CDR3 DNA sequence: TGTGCCAGCAGCGCTAGCGGGGGGGCCGCCGGGGAGCTGTTTTTT. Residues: CASSASGGAAGELFF.